This T cell receptor (beta chain) was recorded in a study of blood T cell repertoires in COVID-19. Study-level background: T cells, B-cell-depleted T cells, or PBMCs provided the cDNA or gDNA that served as material.

This CDR3 spans 13 amino acids. Germline CDR1 SGHDN, CDR2 FVKESK. Trimming left V 0 bases short and J 7 bases short, with 9 bases between. The method was immunoSEQ multiplex PCR; TCRdb's version includes in-frame clones alone and lacks a portion of them. The sample has a few hundred thousand clones, 75% to 90% seen once. Participant ages covered roughly 18 to 90 years across 24 US areas. Sequenced material: PBMCs or T cells enriched from blood (not recorded which). This clonotype was obtained from a woman aged 40 to 55 who had been exposed to COVID-19. The chain carries TRBV14 and TRBJ1-2, with no clear D. The CDR3 coding sequence is TGTGCCAGCAGCCAAGATAATCGGGTTGGCTACACCTTC. Protein sequence: CASSQDNRVGYTF.